The sequence of this TCR beta chain was determined in a study of response to subunit inactivated influenza vaccine. Study-level points and caveats: That few new T cells are recruited by each seasonal influenza vaccination was the authors' suggestion.

Remarks on this clonotype: Its antigen is currently unknown.

TCRdb re-called the RT-PCR reads through MiXCR, storing one row per CDR3 protein. Of 650,000 to 800,000 distinct CDR3 sequences listed, about 18% are singletons. The CDR3 has 15 residues. Trimming pared 4 bases from V and 0 bases from J, leaving 10 bases between. Germline V gene sequence: CDR1 MNHEY, CDR2 SVGEGT. The sequence came from a man aged 50 or older who received an inactivated influenza vaccine. V and J are TRBV6-2 or TRBV6-3 and TRBJ2-4; D is perhaps TRBD1 (5 bases). This specimen consisted of PBMCs from blood, obtained roughly 5 days after vaccination. CDR3 protein: CASSFRQLAKNIQYF. The CDR3 nucleotides read TGTGCCAGCAGTTTTCGACAGTTAGCCAAAAACATTCAGTACTTC.